This T cell receptor beta chain was documented in a study of type 1 and type 2 diabetes patients (dated by TCRdb to 2016 to 2018). Regarding the study in general: Recruited in China, the cohort was made up of eight or nine type 1 diabetes patients, a few type 2 diabetes patients and six or seven nondiabetic controls. Across the study, CD4+ and CD8+ T cells were positively selected from PBMCs by means of CD4 or CD8 MicroBeads on MACS columns. The whole study generated 18,976,912 paired-end reads. The study used high-throughput sequencing to profile TCRbeta repertoires and compare individuals with type 1 diabetes, type 2 diabetes and no diabetes. Type 2 diabetes patients served as a disease comparison group for the type 1 diabetes patients. Similar V gene usage was observed when approximately 22-cycle and roughly 25-cycle amplification were compared, suggesting similar primer efficiencies and random PCR bias. The TCRbeta libraries underwent paired-end sequencing on Illumina HiSeq 2000 or MiSeq instruments.

Notes on this clonotype: Its binding antigen is unknown. The input lacks base qualities; no much larger clone sits a single base away.

Results and caveats for the whole study, not just this receptor: Highly correlated V and J gene usage patterns were observed for type 2 diabetes and control samples, with an average of around 0.97 between samples. Type 2 diabetes patients had few highly-expanded CD4+ clones (median one), and those clones made up a median approximately 4% of reads. In both CD4+ and CD8+ T cells, type 2 diabetes repertoires were highly diverse, with diversity significantly greater than that of type 1 diabetes repertoires. The study groups were not matched for age and gender, which could bias interpretation. Since just a limited number of T2D and control samples were sequenced, some T1D-only HECs might also appear in more T2D or control samples.

Every diabetic patient fulfilled standard classification criteria for type 1 or type 2 diabetes, and glucose and C-peptide were evaluated using WHO-recommended methods. Donors with other autoimmune diseases or infections within the previous four weeks were excluded. An approximately 10-milliliter sample of peripheral blood was drawn from every participant. PBMCs were isolated with LymphoPrep density separation. The CDR3 sequence holds 18 residues, the cysteine and phenylalanine included. Only the CDR3 DNA stays, 54 bases, in frame from base 1. V is trimmed back by 5 bases and J by 0 bases, and the junction contains 9 bases that no gene match accounts for. The CDR1 and CDR2 encoded by the germline V gene are SGHTA and FQGNSA. Sequencer: Illumina MiSeq. TCRbeta CDR3 amplification used genomic DNA from the sorted T cell subsets as template. The TCRbeta CDR3 region was amplified by multiplex PCR using 30 forward and 13 reverse primers. PCR products were purified with AMPure XP beads, after which indices and adaptors were added in a second roughly 23-cycle PCR. Before sequencing, the QIAquick Gel Extraction Kit was used to gel-purify the libraries. For the original study's pipeline: Paired-end reads were merged using FLASH and were aligned with IgBLAST to IMGT V, D and J germline references. Reads with below 70% alignment identity to germline references were discarded, leaving about 12 million reads study-wide. CDR3 boundaries, reading frame and productivity were assigned according to IMGT definitions. Highly-expanded clones were defined as clones at or above 1% of reads, and diversity was measured by normalized Shannon entropy. Unpaired two-tailed t-tests were used to test group differences in Shannon entropy. The raw public data were reprocessed by TCRdb itself: fastp quality trimming at Q25, MiXCR clonotype calling, in-frame beta chains only. Each entry is one CDR3 protein sequence, shown with its most common DNA and genes. TCRdb's processing, not the authors' own work, is the source of the V and J calls. The sample table shows under 300,000 distinct CDR3 sequences, and around 47% are seen once. Approximately 15% of the sample belongs to the ten largest clones.

The source material was peripheral blood mononuclear cells (PBMCs). Recombination joined TRBV7-2 with TRBJ2-5; 13 middle bases align to TRBD2. The TCR originated in a young man with type 2 diabetes. Here is the DNA: TGTGCCAGCAGCGGTACCGGGACTAGCGGGGTAGACCAAGAGACCCAGTACTTC. This encodes CASSGTGTSGVDQETQYF. The full variable domain, with segments outside the CDR3 supplied by the reference TRBV7-2 and TRBJ2-5 proteins, appears as GAGVSQSPSNKVTEKGKDVELRCDPISGHTALYWYRQSLGQGLEFLIYFQGNSAPDKSGLPSDRFSAERTGGSVSTLTIQRTQQEDSAVYLCASSGTGTSGVDQETQYFGPGTRLLVL.